This TCR beta chain stems from a study of CD8 T cells in Susac syndrome. As regards this clonotype: Its antigen is unidentified.

Germline CDR1 LGHNA, CDR2 YSLEER. V gave up 0 bases and J gave up 2 bases, with 8 bases separating them. The CDR3 totals 16 residues. Reverse transcription of about 0.45 to 1 ug RNA was performed with random hexamers. Each CDR3 protein gets one entry after TCRdb re-called the immunoSEQ multiplex PCR reads with MiXCR. The sample shows about 150,000 distinct CDR3 sequences, roughly 96% of them seen only once. Study results and caveats: The study acknowledged a relatively small number of individuals in its TCR sequencing and HLA analysis.

This chain links TRBV4-3 with TRBJ2-6; D tentatively fits TRBD1 or TRBD2 (5 bases each). The source material was CD4+ T cells from PBMCs. The TCR comes from a human donor with Susac syndrome. Written as DNA, the CDR3 is TGCGCCAGCAGCCAAGATACGGGGCCTGGGGCCAACGTCCTGACTTTC. It specifies CASSQDTGPGANVLTF.